The TCR beta chain under discussion was sequenced for a study of T cell repertoires in cytomegalovirus infection. About this clonotype itself: Its specificity is unknown.

Germline-derived CDR1 and CDR2 are MNHEY and SMNVEV (reference sequence). Deletions cut 3 bases from V and 5 bases from J, with 11 bases between. The CDR3 is 14 residues long. TCRdb reprocessed the reads via MiXCR and lists one record per CDR3 protein. The profile shows under 350,000 distinct CDR3 sequences, less than 25% of them singletons. This TCR derives from a human donor in good health (CMV status not recorded). Some clones in this sample may be carry-over from other donors' samples. The sequencing here drew on cultured PBMCs, taken from culture after CMV antigen stimulation. This sequence joins TRBV27 and TRBJ2-1, with D unclear. CDR3 residues: CASSFQDDHNEQFF. CDR3 in DNA: TGTGCCAGCAGTTTCCAGGACGACCACAATGAGCAGTTCTTC.